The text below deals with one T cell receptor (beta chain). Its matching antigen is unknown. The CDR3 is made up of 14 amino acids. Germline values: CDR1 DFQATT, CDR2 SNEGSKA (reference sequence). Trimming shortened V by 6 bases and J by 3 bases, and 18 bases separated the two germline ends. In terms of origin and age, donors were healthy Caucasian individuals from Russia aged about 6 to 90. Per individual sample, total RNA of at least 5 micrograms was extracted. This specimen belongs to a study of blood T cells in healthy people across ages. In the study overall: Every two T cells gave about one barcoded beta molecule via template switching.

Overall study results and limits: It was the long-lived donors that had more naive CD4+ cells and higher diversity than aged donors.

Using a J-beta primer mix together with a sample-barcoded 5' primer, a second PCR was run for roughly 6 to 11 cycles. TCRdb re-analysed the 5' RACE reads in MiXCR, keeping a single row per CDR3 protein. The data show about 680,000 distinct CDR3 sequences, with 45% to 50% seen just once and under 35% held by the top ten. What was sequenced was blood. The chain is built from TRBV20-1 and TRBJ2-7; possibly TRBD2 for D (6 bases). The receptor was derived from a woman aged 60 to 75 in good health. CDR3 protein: CSAVTHGRHYEQYF. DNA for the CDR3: TGCAGTGCCGTTACCCACGGGAGACACTACGAGCAGTACTTC.